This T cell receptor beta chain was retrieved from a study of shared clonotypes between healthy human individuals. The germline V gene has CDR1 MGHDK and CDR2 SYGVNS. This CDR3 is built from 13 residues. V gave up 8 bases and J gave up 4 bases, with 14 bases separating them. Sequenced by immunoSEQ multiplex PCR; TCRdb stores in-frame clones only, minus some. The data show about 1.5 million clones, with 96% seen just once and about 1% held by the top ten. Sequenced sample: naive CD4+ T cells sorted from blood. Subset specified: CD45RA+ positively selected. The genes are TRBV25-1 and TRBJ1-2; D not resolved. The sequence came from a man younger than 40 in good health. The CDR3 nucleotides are TGTGCCAGCGCGGCGGTGGGCGGCTATGGCTACACCTTC. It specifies CASAAVGGYGYTF.